A single sample is the source of the 29 T cell receptor beta chains below, sequenced in a study of T cell changes during pregnancy in multiple sclerosis. The method was immunoSEQ multiplex PCR; TCRdb's version includes in-frame clones alone and lacks a portion of them. The sample lists approximately 71,000 clones; 85% to 95% were seen once. This material consisted of peripheral blood, taken in the third trimester of pregnancy. These receptors were collected from a female donor with multiple sclerosis, enrolled in a pregnancy study.

This sequence joins TRBV19 and TRBJ2-7; 7 positions agree with TRBD1. The germline V gene encodes CDR1 LNHDA and CDR2 SQIVND (reference sequence). J lost 5 bases, V lost 6 bases, and 10 bases had no gene match. There are 14 residues in the CDR3. CDR3 region: CASRGDRDFDEQYF. The DNA for the CDR3 is TGTGCCAGTAGGGGGGACAGAGATTTCGACGAGCAGTACTTC.

The genes are TRBV7-9 and TRBJ1-6; D is perhaps TRBD1 (6 bases). There are 18 residues in the CDR3. V lost 3 bases and J 0 bases, leaving 15 bases between the germline ends. Germline CDR1 reads SEHNR; CDR2 reads FQNEAQ (reference sequence). CDR3 in amino acids: CASSFPPGTSSYNSPLHF. The CDR3 bases are TGTGCCAGCAGCTTTCCCCCAGGGACAAGCTCCTATAATTCACCCCTCCACTTT.

This rearrangement joins TRBV7-2 to TRBJ2-7, with D maybe TRBD2 (5 bases). CDR3 length: 14 residues. Germline V lookup: CDR1 SGHTA, CDR2 FQGNSA. Trimming stripped 3 bases from V and 2 bases from J, with 11 bases between. The CDR3 nucleotides are TGTGCCAGCAGCTTGACGGGAATAGCCTACGAGCAGTACTTC. Protein: CASSLTGIAYEQYF.

V is TRBV19 and J is TRBJ1-3; D is unresolved. Trimming cost V 5 bases and J 0 bases, with 11 bases left between them. CDR1 and CDR2 (germline): LNHDA, SQIVND (reference sequence). There are 15 residues in the CDR3. The CDR3 region has the DNA TGTGCCAGTAGTTCAGGATTCACCTCTGGAAACACCATATATTTT. Protein: CASSSGFTSGNTIYF.

V gene TRBV13 combines with J gene TRBJ2-7, with TRBD1 identical over 7 bases. The CDR3 covers 15 residues. V shed 5 bases and J 2 bases; nucleotides not matched to a gene: 9. Germline CDR1 and CDR2: PRHDT and FYEKMQ (reference sequence). CDR3 sequence (DNA): TGTGCCAGCAGCCCTACGCCGGGACAGACCTACGAGCAGTACTTC. This sequence encodes CASSPTPGQTYEQYF.

The table lists this clone with a count of one. This chain joins TRBV7-2 and TRBJ2-1, with D possibly being TRBD1 (5 bases). CDR1 and CDR2 (germline): SGHTA, FQGNSA. The CDR3 has 11 amino acids. The V and J ends lost 4 bases and 7 bases respectively, with 5 bases between them. The CDR3 loop reads CASSYRNEQFF. In DNA form, the CDR3 reads TGTGCCAGCAGCTACAGGAATGAGCAGTTCTTC.

The V and J genes are TRBV11-2 and TRBJ2-7; 8 nucleotides align to TRBD2. The CDR3 spans 16 residues. Germline loops: CDR1 SGHAT, CDR2 FQNNGV. V lost 3 bases to trimming and J lost 4 bases; unmatched junction nucleotides: 11. The CDR3: CASSFLAGRAQYEQYF. CDR3 bases: TGTGCCAGCAGCTTCCTTGCCGGGAGGGCCCAATACGAGCAGTACTTC.

The chain is built from TRBV12-5 and TRBJ2-2, with D possibly being TRBD1 (5 bases). V was cut by 6 bases and J by 4 bases, with 12 bases left in between. This CDR3 is 14 amino acids long. CDR1 and CDR2 (germline): LGHNT, FRNRAP. The CDR3 coding sequence is TGTGCTAGTGGGAAAGGGGCTAGCACCGGGGAGCTGTTTTTT. This gives the protein CASGKGASTGELFF.

The CDR3 DNA follows: TGTGCCAGTAGTATATCGGGATCTTACTATGGCTACACCTTC. Translating gives CASSISGSYYGYTF. The V gene is TRBV19, the J gene TRBJ1-2; no clear D gene. The ends were cut back, 2 bases at V and 3 bases at J, with 10 bases in the middle. CDR3 length: 14 residues. Germline V gene lookup returns CDR1 LNHDA and CDR2 SQIVND (reference sequence).

In its sample, this clone was seen once. The chain has TRBV14 and TRBJ2-7; D is undetermined. Germline CDR1 is SGHDN and CDR2 is FVKESK. The V end was cut by 2 bases, the J end by 3 bases, with 14 bases between. The CDR3 is 15 residues long. CDR3 region: CASSQTSPAVYEQYF. The CDR3 nucleotides read TGTGCCAGCAGCCAAACCTCCCCCGCAGTCTACGAGCAGTACTTC.

The rearrangement joins TRBV27 to TRBJ2-3, with TRBD2 matching over 9 bases. Losses at the gene ends were 6 bases for V and 2 bases for J; bases not matched to a gene: 9. The CDR3 length is 16 residues. In germline, CDR1 is MNHEY, CDR2 SMNVEV (reference sequence). Written as DNA, the CDR3 is TGTGCCAGCAGCCGAACTAGCGGGCGACTCACAGATACGCAGTATTTT. The encoded protein is CASSRTSGRLTDTQYF.

The chain links TRBV4-1 to TRBJ2-7, with a weak D call TRBD1 (5 bases). The CDR3 runs to 15 residues. The V end lost 4 bases, the J end lost 3 bases, and 16 bases lay between the germline ends. Germline CDR1 reads MGHRA; CDR2 reads YSYEKL. The CDR3 nucleotides read TGCGCCAGCAGCCCTTTGGGGCTACCCAACTACGAGCAGTACTTC. This codes for CASSPLGLPNYEQYF.

The chain combines TRBV30 with TRBJ1-5, with D possibly matching TRBD1 (5 bases). V lost 2 bases and J lost 5, with 10 bases in between. Germline assignment: CDR1 GTSNPN and CDR2 SVGIG (reference sequence). The CDR3 consists of 13 residues. The CDR3 DNA sequence: TGTGCCTGGAGTAGGCAGGGCGATCAGCCCCAGCATTTT. Its translation: CAWSRQGDQPQHF. Together with reference TRBV30 and TRBJ1-5, the CDR3 gives the full variable domain: SQTIHQWPATLVQPVGSPLSLECTVEGTSNPNLYWYRQAAGRGLQLLFYSVGIGQISSEVPQNLSASRPQDRQFILSSKKLLLSDSGFYLCAWSRQGDQPQHFGDGTRLSIL.

This sequence joins TRBV10-2 and TRBJ2-1; possible D gene TRBD2, 6 bases. CDR3 size: 13 residues. From germline, CDR1 is WSHSY and CDR2 SAAADI. Trimming removed 10 bases at V and 6 bases at J, with 16 bases between. Here the CDR3 reads CATDWGGSNEQFF. CDR3 coding DNA: TGCGCCACCGACTGGGGAGGTAGCAATGAGCAGTTCTTC.

V usage is TRBV4-1 and J usage is TRBJ2-7; D is perhaps TRBD2 (7 bases). Trimming took 2 bases from V and 3 from J, leaving 11 bases between them. In germline, CDR1 is MGHRA, CDR2 YSYEKL. CDR3 length equals 14 residues. The CDR3 DNA is TGCGCCAGCAGCCAAAGGGGGGGTGGCTACGAGCAGTACTTC. Residues: CASSQRGGGYEQYF.

The genes are TRBV29-1 and TRBJ1-4; tentative D call: TRBD1 (6 bases). CDR3 size: 14 residues. The V and J ends lost 7 bases and 7 bases respectively, with 19 bases between them. CDR1 SQVTM and CDR2 ANQGSEA come from the germline V gene. The DNA of the CDR3 is TGCAGCGCCCTGGGGGGGGCCCGAGGTGAAAAACTGTTTTTT. This codes for CSALGGARGEKLFF. Full variable domain (missing parts from reference TRBV29-1 and TRBJ1-4): SAVISQKPSRDICQRGTSLTIQCQVDSQVTMMFWYRQQPGQSLTLIATANQGSEATYESGFVIDKFPISRPNLTFSTLTVSNMSPEDSSIYLCSALGGARGEKLFFGSGTQLSVL.

The CDR3 DNA sequence: TGCGCCAGCAGTGGACAGGGGCCTCGGAAGGGGGCCAACGTCCTGACTTTC. Translated, it gives CASSGQGPRKGANVLTF. This chain joins TRBV5-1 and TRBJ2-6; TRBD1 agrees at 9 bases. The CDR3 is made up of 17 amino acids. The junction had 10 bases not matched to a gene; V was cut back by 5 bases and J by 4 bases. Germline CDR1 and CDR2: SGHRS and YFSETQ. Full variable domain (missing parts from reference TRBV5-1 and TRBJ2-6): KAGVTQTPRYLIKTRGQQVTLSCSPISGHRSVSWYQQTPGQGLQFLFEYFSETQRNKGNFPGRFSGRQFSNSRSEMNVSTLELGDSALYLCASSGQGPRKGANVLTFGAGSRLTVL.

The chain employs TRBV4-3 and TRBJ2-3; 9 nucleotides match TRBD2. V lost 1 base and J lost 1; bases outside the gene matches: 0. Germline V CDR1 and CDR2: LGHNA, YSLEER. CDR3 length equals 15 residues. This CDR3 reads CASSQGLAGTDTQYF. CDR3 bases: TGCGCCAGCAGCCAAGGACTAGCGGGCACAGATACGCAGTATTTT.

The V and J genes are TRBV5-5 and TRBJ2-1; the match to TRBD2 covers 7 bases. Germline CDR1 SGHKS, CDR2 YYEKEE (reference sequence). The junction had 8 bases not matched to a gene; V was cut back by 5 bases and J by 0 bases. The CDR3 loop spans 16 amino acids. CDR3: CASSLSGPSSYNEQFF. The CDR3 coding sequence is TGTGCCAGCAGTCTTAGCGGGCCCAGCTCCTACAATGAGCAGTTCTTC.

This chain connects TRBV18 to TRBJ1-5; no reliable D call. The CDR3 spans 15 residues. Germline CDR1 is KGHSH and CDR2 is LQKENI. V was trimmed by 0 bases and J by 0 bases, leaving 6 bases between them. CDR3 in DNA: TGTGCCAGCTCACCACCGGGCCATAGCAATCAGCCCCAGCATTTT. It yields the protein CASSPPGHSNQPQHF. The full variable domain, in which reference TRBV18 and TRBJ1-5 provide the parts outside the CDR3, is NAGVMQNPRHLVRRRGQEARLRCSPMKGHSHVYWYRQLPEEGLKFMVYLQKENIIDESGMPKERFSAEFPKEGPSILRIQQVVRGDSAAYFCASSPPGHSNQPQHFGDGTRLSIL.

In DNA, the CDR3 is TGTGCCTGGAGTGCCGTCTTTGGGGGCTCTTCAGTCTCTGGCTACACCTTC. It yields the protein CAWSAVFGGSSVSGYTF. The chain joins TRBV30 to TRBJ1-2; a weak D match, TRBD1 (6 bases). The V end was cut by 1 base, the J end by 7 bases, with 25 bases between. The CDR3 runs to 17 residues. From germline, CDR1 is GTSNPN and CDR2 SVGIG (reference sequence).

This clone was found a few times. The chain links TRBV28 to TRBJ2-7, with TRBD1 identical over 8 bases. Germline V lookup: CDR1 MDHEN, CDR2 SYDVKM. This CDR3 contains 16 residues. The trim removed 6 bases at V and 5 bases at J, leaving 15 bases unmatched. Here the CDR3 DNA reads TGTGCCAGCAGCCAGGTCCCCGTGCCAGGGGGCGACGAGCAGTACTTC. Translation gives CASSQVPVPGGDEQYF.

This chain links TRBV4-2 with TRBJ2-7; D remains unclear. The CDR3 runs 14 residues. The germline V and J ends were trimmed by 1 base and 2 bases, with 9 bases remaining between them. Germline V gene data show CDR1 as LGHNA and CDR2 as YNFKEQ. The CDR3 sequence is CASSQGGGAYEQYF. The CDR3 region has the DNA TGTGCCAGCAGCCAAGGTGGCGGAGCCTACGAGCAGTACTTC.

This sequence joins TRBV6-5 and TRBJ1-1; D not resolved. Trimming left V 8 bases short and J 4 bases short, with 8 bases between. CDR1 is MNHEY and CDR2 is SVGAGI in the germline V gene. The CDR3 sequence is 11 residues long. CDR3 residues: CASSRATEAFF. CDR3 DNA: TGTGCCAGCTCGAGGGCCACTGAAGCTTTCTTT.

The chain employs TRBV6-1 and TRBJ2-7, with 10 bases fitting TRBD2. From germline, CDR1 is MNHNS and CDR2 SASEGT. The CDR3 has 15 residues. Germline trimming cut 4 bases from V and 7 bases from J; bases unmatched to any gene: 10. Here the CDR3 reads CASSGHAGLADEQYF. The CDR3, as DNA: TGTGCCAGCAGTGGCCATGCAGGACTAGCGGATGAGCAGTACTTC.

The chain recombines TRBV27 with TRBJ2-1, with 8 bases fitting TRBD2. The V gene's germline CDR1 is MNHEY and CDR2 SMNVEV (reference sequence). The CDR3 runs to 16 residues. V lost 4 bases to trimming and J lost 12 bases; unmatched junction nucleotides: 17. CDR3 sequence reads: CASSSTYSGVLRRQFF. Here the CDR3 DNA reads TGTGCCAGCAGTTCCACATATAGCGGGGTGCTTCGCCGGCAGTTCTTC.

V is TRBV5-8 and J is TRBJ1-5; a possible D gene is TRBD1 (5 bases). Per the germline V gene, CDR1 is SGHTS and CDR2 is YDEGEE. The V end was cut by 3 bases, the J end by 7 bases, with 11 bases between. The CDR3 length is 13 residues. The chain's CDR3 is CASSSKPGQPQHF. The CDR3 coding sequence is TGTGCCAGCAGCTCGAAACCAGGGCAGCCCCAGCATTTT.

The V gene is TRBV10-1, the J gene TRBJ1-1, with 11 nucleotides matching TRBD1. This CDR3 contains 13 residues. Per germline, CDR1 WNHNN and CDR2 SYGVQD (reference sequence). V lost 10 bases to trimming and J lost 10 bases; unmatched junction nucleotides: 11. CDR3 in DNA: TGCGCCACTACCCCGGGACAGGGGGGATCAGCTTTCTTT. Translating it yields CATTPGQGGSAFF.

This clone has just one count. The V gene is TRBV5-4, the J gene TRBJ1-4; D is unresolved. CDR1 and CDR2 from the germline V gene are SGHNT and YYREEE (reference sequence). The CDR3 consists of 14 residues. V lost 0 bases to trimming and J lost 8 bases, with 11 bases between them. CDR3 nucleotides: TGTGCCAGCAGCTTGGCCAAAAGCGCCGAAAAACTGTTTTTT. This gives the protein CASSLAKSAEKLFF. The variable domain in full, with the rest retrieved from reference TRBV5-4 and TRBJ1-4, is ETGVTQSPTHLIKTRGQQVTLRCSSQSGHNTVSWYQQALGQGPQFIFQYYREEENGRGNFPPRFSGLQFPNYSSELNVNALELDDSALYLCASSLAKSAEKLFFGSGTQLSVL.